This TCR beta chain was retrieved from a study of T cells in tumors after PD-1 blockade. Background on the study: Daily vismodegib 150 mg continued in a subset of anti-PD-1-treated patients.

Profiled with immunoSEQ multiplex PCR; TCRdb holds only in-frame clones, not every one. The sample yields 10,000 to 15,000 clones, nearly 65% seen once. Notes on this clone: Its antigen is undetermined.

Broader study findings: Squamous carcinoma: roughly 48% of expanded exhausted clones novel, versus roughly 30% of other expanded CD8+ clones. Blood contained about 43% of the tumor's TCR clonotypes.

From germline, CDR1 is ENHRY and CDR2 SYGVKD. V shed 5 bases and J 0 bases; nucleotides not matched to a gene: 5. The CDR3 runs to 15 residues. Before and after PD-1 blockade, biopsies were collected from the same primary tumor site. V gene TRBV10-3 combines with J gene TRBJ2-7; 9 nucleotides align to TRBD2. This clonotype was sampled from a human donor with cutaneous squamous cell carcinoma. Specimen: tumor tissue, collected before anti-PD-1 treatment. The CDR3 nucleotides read TGTGCCATCAGTAAGACTAGCGGTCGCTCCTACGAGCAGTACTTC. This encodes CAISKTSGRSYEQYF.